This TCR beta chain was identified in a study of cytomegalovirus exposure and HLA in healthy donors. This CDR3 spans 16 amino acids. Trimming took 3 bases from V and 3 from J; bases not matched to a gene: 5. CDR1 is SGHDT and CDR2 is YYEEEE in the germline V gene. As for this clone: Its antigen is not known.

Study results and limitations: Rarity marked most TCR sequences, yet some public TCRs occurred in many donors. Sequencing likely caused a cluster of highly shared sequence variants.

Vbeta (60) and Jbeta (13) primers were used in the PCR. Data came from immunoSEQ multiplex PCR; TCRdb stores just in-frame clones and leaves some out. The data show roughly 110,000 clones, approximately 71% seen once. This clonotype was obtained from a man in his forties in good health and CMV-seronegative. The chain uses TRBV5-6 and TRBJ2-5, with TRBD2 matching 13 bases. The sequenced sample was PBMCs. The CDR3 DNA reads TGTGCCAGCAGCTCCTGGGGGACTAGCGGGGAAGAGACCCAGTACTTC. It is translated as CASSSWGTSGEETQYF.